This TCR beta chain is drawn from a study of blood T cell repertoires in COVID-19. Measured with immunoSEQ multiplex PCR; TCRdb has only the in-frame clones, and not every one. Altogether 20,000 to 25,000 clones are present, about nine tenths being singletons, with the ten largest covering approximately 30%. Losses at the gene ends were 4 bases for V and 7 bases for J; bases not matched to a gene: 9. The CDR3 extends over 14 amino acids. Germline CDR1 reads SQVTM; CDR2 reads ANQGSEA. This sequence was found in a woman in her seventies with active COVID-19. Sequencing was done on a sample of peripheral blood. This chain uses TRBV29-1 with TRBJ1-4; 7 bases map to TRBD1. The CDR3 nucleotides read TGCAGCGTTGCCGAGGGGGCGGGAAGTGAAAAACTGTTTTTT. It codes for CSVAEGAGSEKLFF.